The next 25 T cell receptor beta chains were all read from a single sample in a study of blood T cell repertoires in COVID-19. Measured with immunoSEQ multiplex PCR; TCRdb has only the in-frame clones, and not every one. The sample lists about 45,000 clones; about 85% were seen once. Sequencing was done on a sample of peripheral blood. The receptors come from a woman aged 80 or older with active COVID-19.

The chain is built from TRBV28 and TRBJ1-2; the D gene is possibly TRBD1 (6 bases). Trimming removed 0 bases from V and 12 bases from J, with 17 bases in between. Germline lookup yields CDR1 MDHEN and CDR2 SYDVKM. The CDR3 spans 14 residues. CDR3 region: CASSLWERGSGDTF. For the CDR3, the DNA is TGTGCCAGCAGTTTATGGGAAAGGGGGAGTGGGGACACCTTC.

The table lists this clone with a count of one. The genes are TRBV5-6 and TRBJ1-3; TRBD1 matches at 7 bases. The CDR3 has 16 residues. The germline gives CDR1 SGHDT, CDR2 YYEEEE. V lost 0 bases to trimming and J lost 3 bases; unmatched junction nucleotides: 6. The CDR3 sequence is CASSLERGQGGNTIYF. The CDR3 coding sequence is TGTGCCAGCAGCTTGGAAAGGGGGCAGGGTGGAAACACCATATATTTT.

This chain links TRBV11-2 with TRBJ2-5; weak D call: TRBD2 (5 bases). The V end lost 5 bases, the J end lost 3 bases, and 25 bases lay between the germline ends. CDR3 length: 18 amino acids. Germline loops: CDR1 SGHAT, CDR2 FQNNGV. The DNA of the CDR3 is TGTGCCAGCAGCCCCCGGACTTCACTCGTACGGCGGGAAGAGACCCAGTACTTC. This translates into CASSPRTSLVRREETQYF.

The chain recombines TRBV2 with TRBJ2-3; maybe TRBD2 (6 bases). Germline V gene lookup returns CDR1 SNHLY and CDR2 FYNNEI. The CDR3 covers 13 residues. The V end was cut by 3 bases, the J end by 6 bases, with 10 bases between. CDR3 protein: CASSEFGGDTQYF. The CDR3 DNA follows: TGTGCCAGCAGTGAGTTTGGGGGGGATACGCAGTATTTT.

This CDR3 reads CASSPLDTINTEAFF. The DNA for the CDR3 is TGTGCCAGCTCACCGTTGGACACCATTAACACTGAAGCTTTCTTT. The chain couples TRBV18 to TRBJ1-1; tentatively, D is TRBD1 (5 bases). The CDR3 runs to 15 residues. The V gene's germline CDR1 is KGHSH and CDR2 LQKENI. Trimming cost V 3 bases and J 2 bases, with 13 bases left between them.

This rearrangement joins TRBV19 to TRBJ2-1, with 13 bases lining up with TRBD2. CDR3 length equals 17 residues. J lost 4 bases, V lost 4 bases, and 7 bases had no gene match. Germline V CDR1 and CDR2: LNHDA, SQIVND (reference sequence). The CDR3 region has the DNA TGTGCCAGTAGTAAGACTAGCGGGGGGCCTACATACAATGAGCAGTTCTTC. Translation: CASSKTSGGPTYNEQFF.

The CDR3 protein is CASSLLIGEGYTF. CDR3 bases: TGTGCCAGCAGTCTCTTAATCGGTGAGGGCTACACCTTC. The rearrangement links TRBV25-1 to TRBJ1-2; no reliable D call. This CDR3 is 13 amino acids long. V lost 5 bases and J 8 bases, leaving 15 bases between the germline ends. The germline V gene has CDR1 MGHDK and CDR2 SYGVNS.

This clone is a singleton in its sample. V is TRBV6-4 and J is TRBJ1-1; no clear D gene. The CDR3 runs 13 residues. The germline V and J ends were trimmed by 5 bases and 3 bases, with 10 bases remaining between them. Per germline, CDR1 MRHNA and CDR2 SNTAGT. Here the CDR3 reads CASSSTADTEAFF. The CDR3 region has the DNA TGTGCCAGCAGTTCAACAGCTGACACTGAAGCTTTCTTT.

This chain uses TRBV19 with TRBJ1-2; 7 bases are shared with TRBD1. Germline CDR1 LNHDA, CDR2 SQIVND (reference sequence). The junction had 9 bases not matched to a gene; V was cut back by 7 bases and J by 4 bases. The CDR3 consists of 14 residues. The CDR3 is CASKGDRGPYGYTF. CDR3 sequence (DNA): TGTGCCAGTAAGGGGGACAGAGGGCCCTATGGCTACACCTTC.

CDR3: CASSLDGGGTEAFF. CDR3 nucleotides: TGCGCCAGCAGCTTGGATGGGGGAGGCACTGAAGCTTTCTTT. The chain carries TRBV5-1 and TRBJ1-1; D might be TRBD1 (5 bases). Per the germline V gene, CDR1 is SGHRS and CDR2 is YFSETQ. The CDR3 contains 14 residues. Trimming left V 0 bases short and J 4 bases short, with 10 bases between.

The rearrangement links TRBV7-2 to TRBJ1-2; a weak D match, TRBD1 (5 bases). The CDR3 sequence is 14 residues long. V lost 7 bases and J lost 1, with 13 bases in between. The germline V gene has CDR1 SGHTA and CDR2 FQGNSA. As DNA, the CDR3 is TGTGCCAGCACCCCAAGGGGCAATAACTATGGCTACACCTTC. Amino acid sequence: CASTPRGNNYGYTF.

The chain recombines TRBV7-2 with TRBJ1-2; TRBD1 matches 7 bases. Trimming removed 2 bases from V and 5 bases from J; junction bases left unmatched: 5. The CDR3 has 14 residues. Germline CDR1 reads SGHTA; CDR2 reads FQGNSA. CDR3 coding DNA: TGTGCCAGCAGCTTAACCCCGACAGGGTATGGCTACACCTTC. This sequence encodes CASSLTPTGYGYTF.

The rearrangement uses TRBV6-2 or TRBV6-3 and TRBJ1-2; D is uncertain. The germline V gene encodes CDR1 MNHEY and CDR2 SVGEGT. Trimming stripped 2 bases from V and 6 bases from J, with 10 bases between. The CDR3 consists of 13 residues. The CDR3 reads CASSYGQKNGYTF. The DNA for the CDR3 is TGTGCCAGCAGTTACGGGCAGAAAAATGGCTACACCTTC.

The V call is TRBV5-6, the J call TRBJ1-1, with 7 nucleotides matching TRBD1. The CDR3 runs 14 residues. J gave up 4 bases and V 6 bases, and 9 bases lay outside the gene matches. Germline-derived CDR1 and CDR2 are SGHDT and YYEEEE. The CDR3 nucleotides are TGTGCCAGCACTAGGGGGCATAGAGTCACTGAAGCTTTCTTT. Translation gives CASTRGHRVTEAFF.

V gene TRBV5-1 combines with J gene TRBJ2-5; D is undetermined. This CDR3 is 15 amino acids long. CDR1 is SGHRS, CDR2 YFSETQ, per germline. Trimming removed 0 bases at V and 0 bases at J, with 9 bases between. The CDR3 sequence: CASSLARSHQETQYF. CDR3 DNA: TGCGCCAGCAGCTTGGCACGGTCCCACCAAGAGACCCAGTACTTC.

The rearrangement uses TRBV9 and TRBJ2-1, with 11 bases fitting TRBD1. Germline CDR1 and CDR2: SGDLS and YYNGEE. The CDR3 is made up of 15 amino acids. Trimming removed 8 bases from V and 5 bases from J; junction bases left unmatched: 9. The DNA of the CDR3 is TGTGCCAGTAATTCCGGGACAGGGGGTCACAATGAGCAGTTCTTC. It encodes CASNSGTGGHNEQFF. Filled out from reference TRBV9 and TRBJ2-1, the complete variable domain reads DSGVTQTPKHLITATGQRVTLRCSPRSGDLSVYWYQQSLDQGLQFLIQYYNGEERAKGNILERFSAQQFPDLHSELNLSSLELGDSALYFCASNSGTGGHNEQFFGPGTRLTVL.

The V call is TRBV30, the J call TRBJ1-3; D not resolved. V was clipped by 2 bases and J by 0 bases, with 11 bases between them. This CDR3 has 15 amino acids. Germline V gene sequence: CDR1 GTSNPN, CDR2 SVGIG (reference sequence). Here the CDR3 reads CAWSFGLNSGNTIYF. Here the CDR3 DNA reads TGTGCCTGGAGTTTCGGACTGAACTCTGGAAACACCATATATTTT. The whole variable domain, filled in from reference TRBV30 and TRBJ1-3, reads SQTIHQWPATLVQPVGSPLSLECTVEGTSNPNLYWYRQAAGRGLQLLFYSVGIGQISSEVPQNLSASRPQDRQFILSSKKLLLSDSGFYLCAWSFGLNSGNTIYFGEGSWLTVV.

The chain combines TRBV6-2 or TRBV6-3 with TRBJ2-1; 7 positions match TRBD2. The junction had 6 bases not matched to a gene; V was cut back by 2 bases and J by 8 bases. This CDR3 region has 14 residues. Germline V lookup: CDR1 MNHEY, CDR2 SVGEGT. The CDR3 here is CASSYEGRGDEQFF. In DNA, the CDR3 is TGTGCCAGCAGTTACGAGGGGAGGGGAGATGAGCAGTTCTTC.

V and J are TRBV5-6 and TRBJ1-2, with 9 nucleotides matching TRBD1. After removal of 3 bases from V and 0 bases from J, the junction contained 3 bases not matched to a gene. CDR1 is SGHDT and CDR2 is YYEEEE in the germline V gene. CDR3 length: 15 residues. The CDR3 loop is CASSWGQGANYGYTF. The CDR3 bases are TGTGCCAGCAGCTGGGGACAGGGAGCTAACTATGGCTACACCTTC.

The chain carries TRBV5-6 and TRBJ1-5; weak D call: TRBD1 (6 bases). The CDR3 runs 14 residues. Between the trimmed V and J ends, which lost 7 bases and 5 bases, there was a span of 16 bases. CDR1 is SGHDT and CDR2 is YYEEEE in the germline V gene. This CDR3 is CASHRQGLHQPQHF. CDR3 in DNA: TGTGCCAGCCACAGGCAGGGGTTGCATCAGCCCCAGCATTTT.

CDR3 DNA sequence: TGTGCCAGCAGCCTGACAACTAACTATGGCTACACCTTC. Protein product: CASSLTTNYGYTF. This chain uses TRBV6-5 with TRBJ1-2; D gene unclear. Germline V CDR1 and CDR2: MNHEY, SVGAGI. Trimming stripped 6 bases from V and 0 bases from J, with 8 bases between. The CDR3 is 13 residues long.

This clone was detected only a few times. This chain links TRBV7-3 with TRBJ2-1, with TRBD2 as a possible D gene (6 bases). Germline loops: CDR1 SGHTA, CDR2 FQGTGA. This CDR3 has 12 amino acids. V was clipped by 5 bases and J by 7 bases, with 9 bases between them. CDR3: CASSRLGNEQFF. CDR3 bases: TGTGCCAGCAGCCGACTAGGTAATGAGCAGTTCTTC.

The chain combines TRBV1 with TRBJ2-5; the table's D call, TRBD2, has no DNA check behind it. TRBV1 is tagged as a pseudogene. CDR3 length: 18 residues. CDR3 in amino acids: CTSSQDLGGTTSSETQYF. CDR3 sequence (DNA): TGCACCAGCAGCCAAGATTTGGGAGGGACGACTAGCAGCGAGACCCAGTACTTC.

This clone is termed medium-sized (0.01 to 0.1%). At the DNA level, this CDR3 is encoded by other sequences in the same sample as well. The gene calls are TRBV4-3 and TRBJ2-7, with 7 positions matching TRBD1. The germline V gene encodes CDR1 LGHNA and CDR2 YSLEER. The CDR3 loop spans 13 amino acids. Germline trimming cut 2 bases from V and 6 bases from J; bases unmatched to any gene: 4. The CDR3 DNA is TGCGCCAGCAGCCAACGGACAGGCCGCGAGCAGTACTTC. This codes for CASSQRTGREQYF.

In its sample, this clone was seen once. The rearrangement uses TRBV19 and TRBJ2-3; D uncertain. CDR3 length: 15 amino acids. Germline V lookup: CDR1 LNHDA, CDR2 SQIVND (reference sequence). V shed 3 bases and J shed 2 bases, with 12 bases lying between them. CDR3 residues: CASSIRGFHTDTQYF. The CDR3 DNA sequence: TGTGCCAGTAGTATTCGAGGATTCCACACAGATACGCAGTATTTT.